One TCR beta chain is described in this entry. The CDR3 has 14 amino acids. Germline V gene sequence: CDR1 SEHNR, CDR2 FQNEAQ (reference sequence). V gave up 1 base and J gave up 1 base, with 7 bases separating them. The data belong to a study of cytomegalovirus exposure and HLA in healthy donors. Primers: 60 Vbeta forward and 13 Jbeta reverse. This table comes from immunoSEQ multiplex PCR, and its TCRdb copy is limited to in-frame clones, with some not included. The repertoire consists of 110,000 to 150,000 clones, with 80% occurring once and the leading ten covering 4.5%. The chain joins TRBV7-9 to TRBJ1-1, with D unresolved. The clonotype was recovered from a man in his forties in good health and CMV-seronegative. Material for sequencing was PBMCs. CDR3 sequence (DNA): TGTGCCAGCAGCTTAGATGTAGAGAACACTGAAGCTTTCTTT. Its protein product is CASSLDVENTEAFF.